This T cell receptor (beta chain) was recorded in a study of blood T cell repertoires in COVID-19. Study-wide background: Material from acute and convalescent COVID-19 was sourced from the United States, Italy and Spain. PBMCs, B-cell-depleted T cells, or T cells were the source of the cDNA or gDNA that made up the material.

CDR3 length equals 16 residues. Per the germline V gene, CDR1 is SGHTA and CDR2 is FQGTGA. V was pared by 6 bases and J by 0 bases, with 10 bases of the junction left unmatched. Original processing methods: Amplified reference gene primers provided the basis for estimating nucleated cell counts. Profiling relied on immunoSEQ multiplex PCR, and the TCRdb table lists in-frame clones only, not all of them. That table is the source of V, J and clone size, and D and trimming were worked out from the DNA. Counted here are 300,000 to 450,000 clones, over 75% occurring once; the ten biggest clones make up less than 11%.

The chain has TRBV7-3 and TRBJ2-7; TRBD2 matches 8 bases. The sequenced material came from peripheral blood. The TCR sequence derives from a woman in her thirties with COVID-19, enrolled during active disease. The chain's CDR3 is CASSSGRDWTSYEQYF. DNA of the CDR3: TGTGCCAGCAGTTCCGGGAGGGATTGGACCTCCTACGAGCAGTACTTC.